Listed below are T cell receptor beta chains from one sample, sequenced in a study of OX40 agonist ivuxolimab in advanced cancers. The assay was immunoSEQ multiplex PCR, and TCRdb's table has in-frame clones only and misses some. The sample holds some 77,000 clones, 85% to 90% seen once. Specimen: CD4+ or CD8+ T cells sorted from blood, collected in a trial of the OX40 agonist ivuxolimab. The receptors here all came from an adult with an advanced solid tumor such as melanoma, head and neck, liver or kidney cancer. The CDR3 runs from the conserved cysteine through the conserved F or W. Each record gives: CDR3 protein, CDR3 DNA, V gene, clone size, D gene, J gene. D genes are given only for firm matches. Size tells how often a clone was seen (once, few, many) or the class of an expanded clone, and some rows leave it out.

CDR3: CASSPGGPVETQYF; DNA: TGTGCCAGCAGCCCGGGGGGGCCGGTGGAGACCCAGTACTTC; V: TRBV7-6; size: .; D: TRBD2; J: TRBJ2-5
CDR3: CASSFKRGQGDLGGYTF; DNA: TGTGCCAGCAGTTTCAAACGGGGACAGGGTGATTTGGGGGGCTACACCTTC; V: TRBV11-2; size: .; D: TRBD1; J: TRBJ1-2
CDR3: CASSPQDTNSYEQYF; DNA: TGTGCCAGTAGTCCACAGGACACCAACTCCTACGAGCAGTACTTC; V: TRBV19; size: .; D: .; J: TRBJ2-7
CDR3: CAWNDPNHRYEQYF; DNA: TGTGCCTGGAACGACCCTAACCACAGGTACGAGCAGTACTTC; V: TRBV30; size: .; D: .; J: TRBJ2-7
CDR3: CASSEGLQGSTDTQYF; DNA: TGTGCCAGCAGTGAAGGATTACAGGGAAGCACAGATACGCAGTATTTT; V: TRBV6-1; size: .; D: .; J: TRBJ2-3
CDR3: CASSQDLGNQPQHF; DNA: TGCGCCAGCAGCCAAGATTTAGGGAATCAGCCCCAGCATTTT; V: TRBV4-1; size: few; D: .; J: TRBJ1-5
CDR3: CASSGLHEDTQYF; DNA: TGTGCCAGCAGCGGTCTTCATGAAGATACGCAGTATTTT; V: TRBV11-1; size: .; D: .; J: TRBJ2-3
CDR3: CASSVGQGVREAFF; DNA: TGTGCCAGCAGCGTTGGTCAGGGGGTAAGGGAAGCTTTCTTT; V: TRBV9; size: .; D: TRBD1; J: TRBJ1-1
CDR3: CAISGTHLSYNEQFF; DNA: TGTGCCATCAGTGGTACCCACCTCTCCTACAATGAGCAGTTCTTC; V: TRBV10-3; size: .; D: .; J: TRBJ2-1
CDR3: CASSPSSYEQYF; DNA: TGTGCCAGCTCCCCGAGCTCCTACGAGCAGTACTTC; V: TRBV18; size: few; D: .; J: TRBJ2-7
CDR3: CASSVGGGPTDTQYF; DNA: TGTGCCAGCAGCGTAGGGGGAGGACCCACAGATACGCAGTATTTT; V: TRBV9; size: .; D: .; J: TRBJ2-3
CDR3: CASSYGRGLSGNTIYF; DNA: TGTGCCAGCAGTTACGGGCGCGGTCTCTCTGGAAACACCATATATTTT; V: TRBV6-5; size: .; D: .; J: TRBJ1-3
CDR3: CASSVDEGWDEQFF; DNA: TGTGCCAGCAGCGTAGATGAGGGGTGGGATGAGCAGTTCTTC; V: TRBV9; size: .; D: .; J: TRBJ2-1
CDR3: CASSQARDYSSYNEQFF; DNA: TGTGCCAGCAGCCAAGCCCGGGACTATAGCTCCTACAATGAGCAGTTCTTC; V: TRBV4-2; size: few; D: TRBD2; J: TRBJ2-1
CDR3: CASSEASGLPLHF; DNA: TGTGCCAGCAGTGAAGCGTCGGGGCTGCCCCTCCACTTT; V: TRBV6-5; size: .; D: .; J: TRBJ1-6
CDR3: CASSPSEQPQETQYF; DNA: TGTGCCAGCAGCCCGTCGGAGCAGCCACAAGAGACCCAGTACTTC; V: TRBV7-8; size: .; D: .; J: TRBJ2-5
CDR3: CASSQDQASGSTGELFF; DNA: TGTGCCAGCAGCCAAGATCAGGCTAGCGGGAGCACCGGGGAGCTGTTTTTT; V: TRBV4-2; size: .; D: TRBD2; J: TRBJ2-2
CDR3: CASIHEGYSNQPQHF; DNA: TGTGCCAGCATTCATGAGGGGTATAGCAATCAGCCCCAGCATTTT; V: TRBV28; size: .; D: .; J: TRBJ1-5
CDR3: CASGRSQKQGWDTGELFF; DNA: TGTGCTAGTGGAAGGTCCCAAAAACAGGGGTGGGACACCGGGGAGCTGTTTTTT; V: TRBV12-5; size: .; D: TRBD1; J: TRBJ2-2
CDR3: CASSPTTSDRKAFF; DNA: TGTGCCAGCTCACCAACAACCTCAGACCGAAAAGCTTTCTTT; V: TRBV18; size: .; D: .; J: TRBJ1-1
CDR3: CASRSPGLAGTDTQYF; DNA: TGCGCCAGCAGAAGTCCGGGACTAGCGGGCACAGATACGCAGTATTTT; V: TRBV5-1; size: .; D: TRBD2; J: TRBJ2-3
CDR3: CASSLGRGQKEEKLFF; DNA: TGTGCCAGCAGCTTAGGCCGGGGCCAGAAGGAGGAAAAACTGTTTTTT; V: TRBV11-2; size: .; D: .; J: TRBJ1-4
CDR3: CASSLPGTTQYF; DNA: TGTGCCAGCAGCCTTCCCGGGACTACCCAGTACTTC; V: TRBV5-4; size: .; D: .; J: TRBJ2-5